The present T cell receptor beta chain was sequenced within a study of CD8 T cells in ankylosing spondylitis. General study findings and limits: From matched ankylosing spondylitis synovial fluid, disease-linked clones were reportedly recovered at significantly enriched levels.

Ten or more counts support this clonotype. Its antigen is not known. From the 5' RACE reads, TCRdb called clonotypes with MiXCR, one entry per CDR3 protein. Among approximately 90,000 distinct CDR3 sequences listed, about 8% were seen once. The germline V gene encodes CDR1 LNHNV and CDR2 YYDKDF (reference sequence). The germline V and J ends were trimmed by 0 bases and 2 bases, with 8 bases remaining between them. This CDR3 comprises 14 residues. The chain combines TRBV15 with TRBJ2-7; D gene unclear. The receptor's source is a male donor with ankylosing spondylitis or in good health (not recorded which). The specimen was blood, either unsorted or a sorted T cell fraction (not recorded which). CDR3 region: CATSRDYRAYEQYF. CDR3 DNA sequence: TGTGCCACCAGCAGAGATTATCGGGCCTACGAGCAGTACTTC.